Below, 5 T cell receptor beta chains from the same sample are listed, as sequenced in a study of vaccination and CD4 T cells after COVID-19. Their antigens are not known. Treatment denoted: approximately nine-day PBMC culture with coronavirus spike peptide pools or control peptides (ViraFEST assay). Cultured CD4+ T cell DNA was sequenced using the Oncomine TCR Beta short-read assay. TCRdb re-analysed the PCR reads in MiXCR, keeping a single row per CDR3 protein. Of fewer than 15,000 distinct CDR3 sequences detected, around half appear once; the ten largest clones hold about 24%. The sample consisted of cultured CD4+ T cells from blood, taken after SARS-CoV-2 vaccination. These receptors came from a human donor with COVID-19.

The chain employs TRBV6-1 and TRBJ1-4, with a tentative D call TRBD1 (6 bases). Germline V CDR1 and CDR2: MNHNS, SASEGT. Trimming cost V 5 bases and J 7 bases, with 11 bases left between them. The CDR3 has 13 residues. In DNA form, the CDR3 reads TGTGCCAGCAGTCAGGGGACCATTGAAAAACTGTTTTTT. Its protein product is CASSQGTIEKLFF.

The chain joins TRBV11-2 to TRBJ1-2; no definite D call. The germline V gene has CDR1 SGHAT and CDR2 FQNNGV. V was trimmed by 5 bases and J by 5 bases, leaving 9 bases between them. This CDR3 has 12 residues. The CDR3 here is CASSISRYGYTF. CDR3 bases: TGTGCCAGCAGCATATCACGTTATGGCTACACCTTC.

The chain combines TRBV12-3 or TRBV12-4 with TRBJ1-5; D is ambiguous. The V end was cut by 5 bases, the J end by 6 bases, with 17 bases between. This CDR3 has 15 amino acids. The CDR3 is CASSTRTLRSQPQHF. The CDR3 bases are TGTGCCAGCAGTACCCGCACGCTGCGAAGTCAGCCCCAGCATTTT.

The CDR3 DNA is TGTGCCAGCAGCTTGGAACGGGCCTACGAGCAGTACTTC. This gives the protein CASSLERAYEQYF. The chain combines TRBV5-6 with TRBJ2-7; D ambiguous. Deletions cut 0 bases from V and 2 bases from J, with 6 bases between. Germline V gene lookup returns CDR1 SGHDT and CDR2 YYEEEE. The CDR3 has 13 amino acids.

The V gene is TRBV18, the J gene TRBJ2-7; 8 bases line up with TRBD1. The CDR3 is made up of 16 amino acids. V was pared by 0 bases and J by 4 bases, with 8 bases of the junction left unmatched. Germline lookup yields CDR1 KGHSH and CDR2 LQKENI. The CDR3 bases are TGTGCCAGCTCACCACCAGGGGACAGGATATTATACGAGCAGTACTTC. It is translated as CASSPPGDRILYEQYF.